The next 19 T cell receptor beta chains were all read from a single sample in a study of blood T cells in healthy people across ages. Alongside a J-beta primer mix, a sample-barcoded 5' primer served in a second PCR lasting about 7 to 12 cycles. TCRdb redid the calling of the 5' RACE reads with MiXCR, one entry per CDR3 protein. The repertoire holds about 1,500,000 distinct CDR3 sequences, with over 25% as singletons. The sample consisted of blood. These receptors were taken from a woman in her twenties or thirties in good health.

The rearrangement joins TRBV20-1 to TRBJ2-1; 9 bases fit TRBD2. Germline V gene sequence: CDR1 DFQATT, CDR2 SNEGSKA (reference sequence). This CDR3 is 16 amino acids long. V was pared by 3 bases and J by 9 bases, with 15 bases of the junction left unmatched. The CDR3 protein is CSASSPASGTRGEQFF. Written as DNA, the CDR3 is TGCAGTGCTAGTTCCCCCGCTAGCGGGACCCGGGGTGAGCAGTTCTTC.

V is TRBV5-5 and J is TRBJ2-7, with D perhaps matching TRBD2 (5 bases). CDR3 length: 15 residues. Germline lookup yields CDR1 SGHKS and CDR2 YYEKEE (reference sequence). Trimming cost V 0 bases and J 2 bases, with 12 bases left between them. Here the CDR3 reads CASSLGLQTAYEQYF. The CDR3 DNA reads as TGTGCCAGCAGCTTGGGACTACAGACGGCCTACGAGCAGTACTTC. Together with reference TRBV5-5 and TRBJ2-7, the CDR3 gives the full variable domain: DAGVTQSPTHLIKTRGQQVTLRCSPISGHKSVSWYQQVLGQGPQFIFQYYEKEERGRGNFPDRFSARQFPNYSSELNVNALLLGDSALYLCASSLGLQTAYEQYFGPGTRLTVT.

The V and J genes are TRBV4-1 and TRBJ2-7; the D gene is possibly TRBD2 (5 bases). This CDR3 is 18 amino acids long. The germline V gene has CDR1 MGHRA and CDR2 YSYEKL. V shed 3 bases and J shed 5 bases, with 26 bases lying between them. CDR3 in DNA: TGCGCCAGCAGCCAGAGCCCCAACTCGGGGTTAGCGACCCACGAGCAGTACTTC. It translates to CASSQSPNSGLATHEQYF.

J is TRBJ2-7 and V is TRBV12-3 or TRBV12-4, with a weak D call TRBD2 (5 bases). The V end lost 4 bases, the J end lost 5 bases, and 18 bases lay between the germline ends. The CDR3 contains 15 residues. CDR3 amino acids: CASSYGEGFWDEQYF. DNA of the CDR3: TGTGCCAGCAGTTATGGAGAGGGATTCTGGGACGAGCAGTACTTC.

This sequence joins TRBV3-1 and TRBJ2-1; D is perhaps TRBD2 (6 bases). From germline, CDR1 is LGHDT and CDR2 YNNKEL (reference sequence). The CDR3 has 14 amino acids. With 0 bases removed from V and 6 bases from J, the gap between germline ends came to 9 bases. CDR3: CASSQEAGSNEQFF. The CDR3 coding sequence is TGTGCCAGCAGCCAAGAGGCGGGGAGCAATGAGCAGTTCTTC.

A remark on this clonotype: Germline and junction disagree at one end, which may indicate a read error. CDR3: CAGRERGPPNVAFF. CDR3 bases: TGTGCCGGCAGAGAACGGGGGCCTCCCAACGTAGCTTTCTTT. The chain recombines TRBV6-6 with TRBJ1-1, with D perhaps matching TRBD1 (6 bases). CDR1 MNHNY and CDR2 SVGAGI come from the germline V gene (reference sequence). This CDR3 comprises 14 residues.

This chain uses TRBV7-9 with TRBJ2-7; D remains unclear. Germline assignment: CDR1 SEHNR and CDR2 FQNEAQ (reference sequence). V was clipped by 0 bases and J by 5 bases, with 17 bases between them. The CDR3 covers 16 residues. The CDR3 DNA sequence: TGTGCCAGCAGCTTAGCGTGGGGATTGGAAAGCCACGAGCAGTACTTC. Translating gives CASSLAWGLESHEQYF.

This clonotype has a count of ten or more. Its ends do not fully match the called genes, so a read error is possible. The chain has TRBV5-1 and TRBJ2-1, with D perhaps given as TRBD1 or TRBD2 (5 bases each). Germline CDR1 SGHRS, CDR2 YFSETQ. This CDR3 contains 16 residues. CDR3 sequence (DNA): TGCGCCAGCACCTTGGGGTCTCCGGGACCCGACAATGAGCAGTTCTTC. Translating gives CASTLGSPGPDNEQFF.

This clonotype was picked up a small number of times. The chain joins TRBV6-2 or TRBV6-3 to TRBJ2-5; tentatively, D is TRBD2 (6 bases). With the DNA end fitting TRBJ2-7 better, the J assignment may be wrong. CDR1 MNHEY and CDR2 SVGEGT come from the germline V gene. CDR3 length: 14 amino acids. The CDR3 sequence is CASRMTDGGFEQYF. In DNA form, the CDR3 reads TGTGCCAGCAGGATGACAGACGGAGGGTTCGAGCAGTACTTC.

This clonotype showed up just a few times. The rearrangement links TRBV20-1 to TRBJ2-1, with 7 bases fitting TRBD2. The CDR3 runs 14 residues. The germline V gene encodes CDR1 DFQATT and CDR2 SNEGSKA (reference sequence). With V trimmed by 5 bases and J by 5 bases, 9 bases remained unmatched. The CDR3: CSAQSGSGDNEQFF. CDR3 DNA: TGCAGTGCTCAGAGTGGCAGCGGGGACAATGAGCAGTTCTTC.

The chain links TRBV30 to TRBJ2-1; 8 bases are a match to TRBD2. The trim removed 6 bases at V and 2 bases at J, leaving 6 bases unmatched. The CDR3 loop spans 14 amino acids. Looked up from germline, CDR1 is GTSNPN and CDR2 is SVGIG (reference sequence). The CDR3: CACQGTRAYNEQFF. DNA for the CDR3: TGTGCCTGCCAAGGGACTAGGGCCTACAATGAGCAGTTCTTC.

This clonotype was observed a few times. The V gene is TRBV9, the J gene TRBJ2-7; D is perhaps TRBD1 or TRBD2 (6 bases each). The CDR3 totals 15 residues. The germline V and J ends were trimmed by 6 bases and 0 bases, with 16 bases remaining between them. CDR1 is SGDLS and CDR2 is YYNGEE in the germline V gene. CDR3 sequence: CASTSRGGSSYEQYF. The CDR3 nucleotides read TGTGCCAGCACCTCACGAGGGGGGAGCTCCTACGAGCAGTACTTC.

CDR3 sequence: CATMGADGSYGYTF. CDR3 nucleotides: TGTGCCACCATGGGGGCCGACGGTAGCTACGGCTACACCTTC. This sequence joins TRBV24-1 and TRBJ1-2; D is possibly TRBD1 (6 bases). The CDR3 loop spans 14 amino acids. Germline V gene data show CDR1 as KGHDR and CDR2 as SFDVKD. The ends were cut back, 8 bases at V and 8 bases at J, with 20 bases in the middle.

This chain joins TRBV24-1 and TRBJ1-5; a weak D match, TRBD1 (5 bases). The germline V gene encodes CDR1 KGHDR and CDR2 SFDVKD. CDR3 length: 14 residues. Trimming left V 7 bases short and J 0 bases short, with 9 bases between. The CDR3 coding sequence is TGTGCCACCAGGGCCAGGGCTAGCAATCAGCCCCAGCATTTT. Translation: CATRARASNQPQHF.

The genes are TRBV20-1 and TRBJ2-2, with 10 bases lining up with TRBD1. After removal of 5 bases from V and 0 bases from J, the junction contained 3 bases not matched to a gene. This CDR3 region has 15 residues. CDR1 and CDR2 from the germline V gene are DFQATT and SNEGSKA (reference sequence). The CDR3 coding sequence is TGCAGTGCTCGACAGGGGGCGACGAACACCGGGGAGCTGTTTTTT. Residues: CSARQGATNTGELFF.

Details on this clonotype: A much larger clone sits a single nucleotide away, making a read error possible. The chain employs TRBV20-1 and TRBJ1-5, with 7 bases matching TRBD1. This CDR3 region has 15 residues. Per germline, CDR1 DFQATT and CDR2 SNEGSKA (reference sequence). V shed 4 bases and J 6 bases; nucleotides not matched to a gene: 12. The DNA for the CDR3 is TGCAGTGCTAAGCCCCCAATGACAGGGCTTCAGCCCCAGCATTTT. Encoded protein: CSAKPPMTGLQPQHF.

The V call is TRBV19, the J call TRBJ2-2; D gene ambiguous. CDR3 length: 13 amino acids. CDR1 and CDR2 (germline): LNHDA, SQIVND (reference sequence). In nucleotides, the CDR3 is TGTGCTATGAGATCCCAATTCACCGGGGAGCTGTTTTTT. This sequence encodes CAMRSQFTGELFF.

This clonotype occurred a few times. The gene calls are TRBV29-1 and TRBJ1-5; D is perhaps TRBD1 (5 bases). V lost 7 bases to trimming and J lost 15 bases, with 28 bases between them. This CDR3 is 14 amino acids long. Germline V gene sequence: CDR1 SQVTM, CDR2 ANQGSEA. CDR3 coding DNA: TGCAGCGCCATGACGCAAGACCTTCCTAGGGGTTTGCATTTT. Amino acids: CSAMTQDLPRGLHF.

Notes on this clonotype: With a much larger clone just one base away, this may be a read error. This sequence joins TRBV9 and TRBJ2-4; D is unclear. CDR1 and CDR2 from the germline V gene are SGDLS and YYNGEE. Trimming shortened V by 9 bases and J by 13 bases, and 20 bases separated the two germline ends. The CDR3 runs 12 residues. CDR3 residues: CAKPASSYKQYF. The DNA of the CDR3 is TGTGCCAAACCAGCGTCCTCCTACAAGCAGTACTTC.